This T cell receptor beta chain came from a study of cytomegalovirus exposure and HLA in healthy donors. Study outcomes and limitations: It was assumed in the presence/absence analyses that sequencing depth was roughly uniform across donors. Listed as cytomegalovirus-associated were 150 to 200 TCR beta chains.

Notes on this clone: No antigen is known for it.

The CDR3 extends over 16 amino acids. The V gene's germline CDR1 is SGHRS and CDR2 YFSETQ. The V segment lost 4 bases and the J segment 5 bases; nucleotides outside the gene matches: 8. Each donor's status was that of a healthy bone marrow donor. With 60 Vbeta and 13 Jbeta primers, the PCR was carried out. Some clones are missing from TCRdb's copy, which holds only in-frame ones; the method was immunoSEQ multiplex PCR. The data contain 200,000 to 250,000 clones, 77% of them singletons. The genes are TRBV5-1 and TRBJ2-1, with 11 bases fitting TRBD2. The sample was PBMCs. The receptor was derived from a woman aged 60 to 75 in good health and CMV-seropositive. CDR3 DNA sequence: TGCGCCAGCAGCCTTGTACTACTAGCGGGGGACAATGAGCAGTTCTTC. It translates to CASSLVLLAGDNEQFF.